Shown below are 21 T cell receptor beta chains from a single sample sequenced in a study of blood T cell repertoires in COVID-19. Repertoires were generated with immunoSEQ multiplex PCR, while TCRdb's copy carries only in-frame clones and drops some. Of fewer than 350,000 clones listed, 75% to 90% are singletons. The sequencing sample was made of PBMCs or T cells enriched from blood (not recorded which). These receptors all stem from a woman between 40 and 55 years old who had recovered from COVID-19.

The genes are TRBV4-1 and TRBJ1-5; D is undetermined. Trimming took off 2 bases at V and 0 bases at J, with 2 bases between the two ends. Germline V gene data show CDR1 as MGHRA and CDR2 as YSYEKL. This CDR3 has 13 amino acids. CDR3 sequence reads: CASSQYSNQPQHF. The CDR3 coding sequence is TGCGCCAGCAGCCAATATAGCAATCAGCCCCAGCATTTT.

The chain joins TRBV28 to TRBJ1-2; 8 bases match TRBD1. Trimming took 3 bases from V and 6 from J; bases not matched to a gene: 12. Germline V gene data show CDR1 as MDHEN and CDR2 as SYDVKM. The CDR3 totals 16 residues. CDR3 in DNA: TGTGCCAGCAGTTTGGAGGTCCAGGGGGCGCGGAATGGCTACACCTTC. It encodes CASSLEVQGARNGYTF.

By its share, this clone is medium-sized (0.01 to 0.1%). The chain has TRBV28 and TRBJ1-2; 12 positions agree with TRBD1. This CDR3 has 17 residues. Germline assignment: CDR1 MDHEN and CDR2 SYDVKM. J lost 2 bases, V lost 4 bases, and 8 bases had no gene match. The CDR3 protein is CASSSLGQGASNYGYTF. CDR3 sequence (DNA): TGTGCCAGCAGTTCTTTGGGACAGGGGGCGTCGAACTATGGCTACACCTTC.

The chain's CDR3 is CASTLQEDQPQHF. Written as DNA, the CDR3 is TGTGCCAGTACCCTACAAGAGGATCAGCCCCAGCATTTT. The chain has TRBV19 and TRBJ1-5; D ambiguous. The germline V gene encodes CDR1 LNHDA and CDR2 SQIVND (reference sequence). The CDR3 is 13 residues long. V dropped 7 bases and J dropped 5 bases, with 12 bases sitting between them.

The chain carries TRBV27 and TRBJ1-1; no clear D. Germline V gene lookup returns CDR1 MNHEY and CDR2 SMNVEV (reference sequence). This CDR3 has 13 residues. V was clipped by 6 bases and J by 7 bases, with 15 bases between them. CDR3 nucleotide sequence: TGTGCCAGCAGCCCCCCCCATCCCGGTGAAGCTTTCTTT. It yields the protein CASSPPHPGEAFF.

The chain is built from TRBV9 and TRBJ1-2; 7 nucleotides match TRBD1. The CDR3 contains 16 residues. J gave up 4 bases and V 0 bases, and 9 bases lay outside the gene matches. Per the germline V gene, CDR1 is SGDLS and CDR2 is YYNGEE. For the CDR3, the DNA is TGTGCCAGCAGCGTAGGACCGACAGGGCCCATCTATGGCTACACCTTC. This translates into CASSVGPTGPIYGYTF.

The chain is built from TRBV29-1 and TRBJ2-3; 7 nucleotides line up with TRBD1. The CDR3 contains 13 residues. CDR1 and CDR2 (germline): SQVTM, ANQGSEA. Trimming at V came to 6 bases and at J to 0 bases, leaving 3 bases not matched to a gene. This chain's CDR3 is CSVGQASTDTQYF. The CDR3 nucleotides read TGCAGCGTCGGACAGGCGAGCACAGATACGCAGTATTTT.

This clone has a single count. This sequence joins TRBV7-2 and TRBJ2-5, with D possibly TRBD2 on 7 matching bases. Germline CDR1 SGHTA, CDR2 FQGNSA. The CDR3 has 15 residues. V shed 5 bases and J shed 6 bases, with 19 bases lying between them. As DNA, the CDR3 is TGTGCCAGCAGCGCAGGGGTAGGGACTATGAAGACCCAGTACTTC. Translation: CASSAGVGTMKTQYF.

Written as DNA, the CDR3 is TGCGCCAGCAGCCCCGCACTAGCGGGAGGAAGTTACAATGAGCAGTTCTTC. Its protein product is CASSPALAGGSYNEQFF. The chain is built from TRBV4-3 and TRBJ2-1, with TRBD2 matching over 12 bases. V shed 4 bases, J shed 4 bases, and the junction held 8 bases outside the gene matches. The CDR3 covers 17 residues. The germline V gene encodes CDR1 LGHNA and CDR2 YSLEER.

This chain joins TRBV11-2 and TRBJ2-1; D is undetermined. Looked up from germline, CDR1 is SGHAT and CDR2 is FQNNGV. V was cut by 0 bases and J by 3 bases, with 9 bases left in between. The CDR3 length is 15 residues. CDR3 in amino acids: CASSLDYRYYNEQFF. The CDR3 DNA reads TGTGCCAGCAGCTTAGACTACCGTTACTACAATGAGCAGTTCTTC.

The V gene is TRBV29-1, the J gene TRBJ2-1; 8 bases line up with TRBD1. V shed 7 bases, J shed 9 bases, and the junction held 17 bases outside the gene matches. Germline CDR1 SQVTM, CDR2 ANQGSEA. The CDR3 totals 15 residues. CDR3 protein: CSAGRQGFELGEQFF. DNA for the CDR3: TGCAGCGCTGGACGACAGGGGTTCGAATTGGGTGAGCAGTTCTTC.

The chain employs TRBV11-2 and TRBJ2-3; 13 bases map to TRBD2. This CDR3 is built from 15 residues. The V segment lost 5 bases and the J segment 5 bases; nucleotides outside the gene matches: 4. Germline V CDR1 and CDR2: SGHAT, FQNNGV. CDR3 coding DNA: TGTGCCAGCAGCCCCCGGACTAGCGGGAGAGATACGCAGTATTTT. Its translation: CASSPRTSGRDTQYF.

The CDR3 region is CASRSRASTDTQYF. In DNA, the CDR3 is TGTGCCAGTCGTTCCAGGGCCAGCACAGATACGCAGTATTTT. The rearrangement uses TRBV19 and TRBJ2-3; a possible D gene is TRBD1 (5 bases). Trimming took 8 bases from V and 0 from J, leaving 12 bases between them. Germline-derived CDR1 and CDR2 are LNHDA and SQIVND (reference sequence). The CDR3 is made up of 14 amino acids.

The chain uses TRBV28 and TRBJ1-1; D unresolved. CDR3 length equals 14 residues. Trimming stripped 6 bases from V and 1 base from J, with 12 bases between. Germline V gene lookup returns CDR1 MDHEN and CDR2 SYDVKM. The CDR3 is CASRPGGRNTEAFF. The CDR3 bases are TGTGCCAGCAGGCCCGGTGGGAGGAACACTGAAGCTTTCTTT.

V is TRBV7-3 and J is TRBJ2-2, with no clear D. Germline assignment: CDR1 SGHTA and CDR2 FQGTGA. This CDR3 spans 14 amino acids. Trimming took 5 bases from V and 6 from J, leaving 13 bases between them. CDR3 in amino acids: CASSPRLTPGELFF. The CDR3 bases are TGTGCCAGCAGCCCCCGATTAACACCCGGGGAGCTGTTTTTT.

V gene TRBV15 combines with J gene TRBJ2-5; 8 positions agree with TRBD2. This CDR3 is built from 16 residues. Germline V gene data show CDR1 as LNHNV and CDR2 as YYDKDF (reference sequence). V dropped 3 bases and J dropped 5; count of bases not matched to a gene: 11. CDR3 sequence: CATSSRKGLGFETQYF. CDR3 nucleotides: TGTGCCACCAGCAGTAGGAAGGGACTAGGATTCGAGACCCAGTACTTC.

The rearrangement joins TRBV5-1 to TRBJ1-2, with D unclear. The V end lost 0 bases, the J end lost 8 bases, and 14 bases lay between the germline ends. CDR1 is SGHRS, CDR2 YFSETQ, per germline. This CDR3 is built from 14 residues. The CDR3 DNA is TGCGCCAGCAGCTTGGACAGCTCCTTAGGAGGCTACACCTTC. Protein: CASSLDSSLGGYTF.

On this clone itself: Other DNA sequences in this sample translate to the same CDR3. V gene TRBV27 combines with J gene TRBJ2-7, with 8 positions matching TRBD2. CDR1 is MNHEY and CDR2 is SMNVEV in the germline V gene (reference sequence). V gave up 4 bases and J gave up 1 base; unmatched junction bases: 6. This CDR3 has 15 amino acids. The CDR3 loop reads CASSSPGLGSYEQYF. In DNA form, the CDR3 reads TGTGCCAGCAGTTCGCCGGGACTAGGGTCCTACGAGCAGTACTTC.

The V call is TRBV2, the J call TRBJ1-2; D is perhaps TRBD1 (6 bases). Germline V gene lookup returns CDR1 SNHLY and CDR2 FYNNEI. The V end lost 5 bases, the J end lost 0 bases, and 10 bases lay between the germline ends. This CDR3 has 14 residues. CDR3 region: CASSLTGSNYGYTF. Written as DNA, the CDR3 is TGTGCCAGCAGTCTGACAGGTTCTAACTATGGCTACACCTTC.

The chain carries TRBV2 and TRBJ2-2; 10 bases match TRBD2. With V trimmed by 6 bases and J by 6 bases, 7 bases remained unmatched. The length of the CDR3 is 15 residues. In germline, CDR1 is SNHLY, CDR2 FYNNEI. The CDR3 reads CASRVASGSAGELFF. The DNA for the CDR3 is TGTGCCAGCAGGGTGGCTAGCGGGAGTGCCGGGGAGCTGTTTTTT.

The chain has TRBV19 and TRBJ2-1, with D uncertain. V shed 7 bases and J shed 6 bases, with 7 bases lying between them. CDR1 is LNHDA, CDR2 SQIVND, per germline (reference sequence). This CDR3 has 11 residues. The CDR3 DNA reads as TGTGCCAGTATGAACAGCAATGAGCAGTTCTTC. Translation: CASMNSNEQFF.